The T cell receptor beta chain under discussion was sequenced for a study of early T cells in non-severe SARS-CoV-2 infection. TCRdb recomputed calls from the 5' RACE reads with MiXCR, one row per CDR3 protein. Counted here are fewer than 120,000 distinct CDR3 sequences, around 12% occurring once; the ten biggest clones make up 3.5% to 4%. Trimming cost V 4 bases and J 4 bases; bases outside gene matches: 16. CDR3 length equals 18 residues. Germline loops: CDR1 LGHDT, CDR2 YNNKEL (reference sequence). This receptor was taken from an adult who was a healthcare worker with PCR-confirmed SARS-CoV-2 infection or an uninfected control (not recorded which). The input for sequencing was whole blood, taken at baseline. V and J are TRBV3-1 and TRBJ1-3; 7 nucleotides align to TRBD1. The DNA of the CDR3 is TGTGCCAGCAGCCCAGTCCTACAGGGGCCTATCGAAGGAAACACCATATATTTT. It translates to CASSPVLQGPIEGNTIYF.